The entry that follows covers one T cell receptor beta chain sequence. This clone was seen more than once but under ten times. Its antigen specificity is not known. The record has no base qualities; no much larger clone is one base away. This record comes from a study of beta chain features in type 1 diabetes (dated by TCRdb to 2016 to 2018). The study in broad terms: Mean age, gender distribution, total cell number and subset yield were not different between patients and healthy donors. The study compared the TCRB repertoires of sorted circulating CD4+ T cell subsets in recently diagnosed type 1 diabetes patients with those in matched healthy donors. Regulatory and stem cell-like memory subsets were isolated from only 8 patients and roughly eight healthy donors, whereas naive and central memory subsets came from all 28 donors. A total of roughly 100 million sorted cells were examined across all samples, and a strong correlation was observed between cell number per subset and RNA yield. Overall study results and their limits: Because cDNA rather than genomic DNA was sequenced, highly expressing activated cells could have been over-represented, although no difference in activation and CD3 levels was found between groups. The naive, central memory and regulatory TCRB repertoires appeared to resemble one another more closely among patients than among healthy donors. Only small numbers of individuals were included in the HLA sub-analyses, which left unresolved whether HLA type had any influence on TCRB rearrangement. At VDJ recombination sites, type 1 diabetes patients had fewer insertions and more deleted nucleotides, which implies abnormalities in thymic rearrangement. Shorter templates might have been favored by PCR, but patient and control samples were amplified and corrected together, so both groups would have been affected equally by any skew. In all four CD4+ subsets, TCRB CDR3 length was moderately but significantly shorter in type 1 diabetes patients.

The High Capacity cDNA Reverse Transcription Kit was used to reverse transcribe all of the isolated RNA, meaning that expressed TCRB transcripts were what got sequenced. Deep immunoSEQ sequencing was applied to naive, central memory and regulatory T cell samples, giving an average of about 3.8 million total reads per sample. Sorted cells were lysed in RLT buffer and RNA was extracted with DNase-treated RNeasy Micro or Mini kits, depending on cell number. Each cell subset was processed on its own to prevent cross-contamination, while patient and healthy donor samples were processed together. TCRB sequences were amplified from cDNA with the immunoSEQ multiplex PCR, producing 87-bp fragments spanning the CDR3 region. Amplicons were sequenced on the Illumina HiSeq platform. Concerning the study's data processing: PCR bias was corrected computationally using synthetic template baselines, and reads within Hamming distance 2 were collapsed, with unmergeable singletons discarded. Reads were aligned to IMGT to assign V, D and J genes, CDR3 length, and insertions or deletions at six rearrangement sites. Clonotype counts were normalized to sorted cell number within each subset before computing true diversity and Gini coefficients with the tcR R package. Repertoire sharing was quantified using the overlap coefficient calculated on TCRB nucleotide sequences. Out-of-frame TCRB sequences from naive cells were analyzed as a proxy for the pre-selection repertoire. TCRdb carries this immuneACCESS record with in-frame sequences only. Its versions omit some clonotypes, under half of them owing to an unresolved V gene in the studies checked, with the rest unexplained. V and J calls plus clone size are reproduced from that table; the DNA served to infer D and trimming. For this sample there are about 700,000 clones; 10% to 15% appear just once. The ten largest make up less than 0.025% of the sample.

Each donor gave one peripheral blood draw, averaging approximately 0.12 L, which was collected into heparinised tubes. Using a panel that included CD45RO, CCR7, CD25, CD127, CD95 and CD27, naive, central memory, regulatory and stem cell-like memory CD4+ T cells were sorted on a BD FACSAria II. All sorted populations exceeded 98% purity. PBMCs were separated immediately by Lymphoprep density gradient centrifugation and were stained directly, without being cultured. To minimize batch effects, samples were stained and sorted in pairs, one healthy donor with one patient per experiment. The germline V gene gives CDR1 as MNHEY and CDR2 as SVGAGI. The germline V end is reduced by 4 bases and the J end by 6 bases; junction bases left unmatched: 2. The CDR3 contains 12 residues, cysteine and phenylalanine counted. Solely the CDR3 DNA is kept, with 36 bases framed from the first base.

Here the chain combines TRBV6-5 and TRBJ1-2; TRBD1 lines up with 7 middle nucleotides. The receptor comes from a man younger than 35 with type 1 diabetes. The sample taken for sequencing was naive CD4+ T cells from blood. The cell subset or site tag for this specimen amounts to: true naive CD4+ T cells. In nucleotide form, the sequence is TGTGCCAGCAGTTTCACAGGGGATGGCTACACCTTC. Its translation reads: CASSFTGDGYTF.